Listed here are 24 T cell receptor beta chains from one sample, sequenced in a study of cytomegalovirus exposure and HLA in healthy donors. In the PCR, 60 Vbeta and 13 Jbeta primers were used. Libraries were prepared by immunoSEQ multiplex PCR; TCRdb keeps only in-frame clonotypes and omits some of them. The data hold roughly 150,000 clones, with 55% to 85% observed a single time. The source material was PBMCs. The origin of the receptors is a middle-aged man in good health and CMV-seronegative.

In this sample, this clone turned up a few times. The V and J genes are TRBV6-6 and TRBJ2-1, with D possibly matching TRBD1 (6 bases). Germline loops: CDR1 MNHNY, CDR2 SVGAGI (reference sequence). This CDR3 has 12 amino acids. Trimming took off 5 bases at V and 6 bases at J, with 8 bases between the two ends. The CDR3 sequence is CASSRDINEQFF. DNA for the CDR3: TGTGCCAGCAGTAGGGACATCAATGAGCAGTTCTTC.

The chain combines TRBV14 with TRBJ2-7; D possibly corresponds to TRBD2 (6 bases). The germline gives CDR1 SGHDN, CDR2 FVKESK. The CDR3 is made up of 15 amino acids. Between the trimmed V and J ends, which lost 0 bases and 4 bases, there was a span of 13 bases. CDR3 in DNA: TGTGCCAGCAGCCAAGACAGGGCGGGGTTTTACGAGCAGTACTTC. Translating it yields CASSQDRAGFYEQYF. Together with reference TRBV14 and TRBJ2-7, the CDR3 gives the full variable domain: EAGVTQFPSHSVIEKGQTVTLRCDPISGHDNLYWYRRVMGKEIKFLLHFVKESKQDESGMPNNRFLAERTGGTYSTLKVQPAELEDSGVYFCASSQDRAGFYEQYFGPGTRLTVT.

V and J are TRBV7-2 and TRBJ2-5, with D possibly being TRBD2 (6 bases). Trimming cost V 4 bases and J 5 bases, with 17 bases left between them. The CDR3 extends over 15 amino acids. CDR1 and CDR2 (germline): SGHTA, FQGNSA. The CDR3 region has the DNA TGTGCCAGCAGCTATCGCGGGACCTCGCGGGAGACCCAGTACTTC. Protein product: CASSYRGTSRETQYF.

V and J are TRBV29-1 and TRBJ1-2; D may be TRBD1 (6 bases). The ends were cut back, 6 bases at V and 7 bases at J, with 12 bases in the middle. Germline V gene data show CDR1 as SQVTM and CDR2 as ANQGSEA. The CDR3 length is 11 residues. The CDR3 sequence: CSVEGVTGYTF. CDR3 sequence (DNA): TGCAGCGTCGAGGGGGTAACTGGCTACACCTTC.

The J gene is TRBJ2-1, the V gene TRBV5-1; D possibly corresponds to TRBD2 (5 bases). Trimming shortened V by 2 bases and J by 10 bases, and 16 bases separated the two germline ends. The CDR3 loop spans 14 amino acids. Per germline, CDR1 SGHRS and CDR2 YFSETQ. CDR3 sequence (DNA): TGCGCCAGCAGCTTTCCCCTTGGGAGCGGCGAGCAGTTCTTC. This codes for CASSFPLGSGEQFF.

This chain connects TRBV29-1 to TRBJ2-5; 9 positions match TRBD2. With 6 bases clipped from V and 4 bases from J, the junction kept 9 bases outside the gene matches. Germline V gene sequence: CDR1 SQVTM, CDR2 ANQGSEA. The CDR3 runs to 14 residues. CDR3 amino acids: CSVDPSGVRETQYF. In nucleotides, the CDR3 is TGCAGCGTGGACCCTAGCGGGGTGCGAGAGACCCAGTACTTC. Combining the CDR3 with reference TRBV29-1 and TRBJ2-5 gives the whole variable domain SAVISQKPSRDICQRGTSLTIQCQVDSQVTMMFWYRQQPGQSLTLIATANQGSEATYESGFVIDKFPISRPNLTFSTLTVSNMSPEDSSIYLCSVDPSGVRETQYFGPGTRLLVL.

As for this clone: One end of the junction does not line up with germline, which may come from a read error. CDR3 protein: CASSLDRAAVAPLNF. The DNA of the CDR3 is TGTGCCAGCAGCTTGGACAGGGCCGCGGTGGCACCCCTCAACTTT. The chain carries TRBV5-4 and TRBJ1-6; maybe TRBD1 (6 bases). This CDR3 is built from 15 residues. From germline, CDR1 is SGHNT and CDR2 YYREEE (reference sequence).

The table lists this clone with a few counts. The chain links TRBV11-2 to TRBJ1-1, with 8 bases aligning to TRBD1. Germline lookup yields CDR1 SGHAT and CDR2 FQNNGV. With V trimmed by 5 bases and J by 4 bases, 6 bases remained unmatched. This CDR3 region has 14 residues. This CDR3 reads CASSLWTGITEAFF. CDR3 bases: TGTGCCAGCAGCCTTTGGACAGGGATCACTGAAGCTTTCTTT.

The chain employs TRBV27 and TRBJ2-2; 8 bases are a match to TRBD2. CDR1 is MNHEY, CDR2 SMNVEV, per germline (reference sequence). This CDR3 contains 16 residues. The ends lost 2 bases at V and 5 bases at J; junction bases unmatched: 7. The CDR3 coding sequence is TGTGCCAGCAGTTTACGGGCCTCTAGCGGGACCGGGGAGCTGTTTTTT. Translated, it gives CASSLRASSGTGELFF.

The rearrangement links TRBV5-6 to TRBJ1-4; D remains unclear. The germline CDR1 and CDR2 sequences are SGHDT and YYEEEE. Trimming cost V 4 bases and J 10 bases, with 20 bases left between them. There are 15 residues in the CDR3. The CDR3 reads CASSGYPDSGVKLFF. CDR3 sequence (DNA): TGTGCCAGCAGCGGATACCCCGACTCTGGTGTAAAACTGTTTTTT. The whole variable domain, remainder taken from reference TRBV5-6 and TRBJ1-4, is DAGVTQSPTHLIKTRGQQVTLRCSPKSGHDTVSWYQQALGQGPQFIFQYYEEEERQRGNFPDRFSGHQFPNYSSELNVNALLLGDSALYLCASSGYPDSGVKLFFGSGTQLSVL.

This chain joins TRBV9 and TRBJ2-7, with TRBD1 identical over 9 bases. V gave up 2 bases and J gave up 3 bases; unmatched junction bases: 3. The germline V gene has CDR1 SGDLS and CDR2 YYNGEE. The CDR3 is 14 residues long. This CDR3 is CASSVGQGFYEQYF. In DNA, the CDR3 is TGTGCCAGCAGCGTGGGACAGGGTTTCTACGAGCAGTACTTC.

The V and J genes are TRBV6-5 and TRBJ2-1; D uncertain. The CDR3 length is 13 residues. Germline CDR1 and CDR2: MNHEY and SVGAGI. The V gene lost 0 bases and the J gene lost 4 bases, with 4 bases spanning the gap. The CDR3 region is CASSYSEYNEQFF. CDR3 DNA sequence: TGTGCCAGCAGTTACTCGGAGTACAATGAGCAGTTCTTC.

V gene TRBV9 combines with J gene TRBJ2-1; possible D gene TRBD2, 6 bases. The CDR3 spans 15 residues. Trimming removed 1 base at V and 1 base at J, with 9 bases between. Looked up from germline, CDR1 is SGDLS and CDR2 is YYNGEE. CDR3 sequence reads: CASSVSSGSYNEQFF. The CDR3 region has the DNA TGTGCCAGCAGCGTATCCAGCGGGTCCTACAATGAGCAGTTCTTC.

This clone was found once. The chain uses TRBV7-2 and TRBJ2-1, with D maybe TRBD1 (6 bases). The CDR3 extends over 14 amino acids. V was cut by 7 bases and J by 7 bases, with 17 bases left in between. Germline assignment: CDR1 SGHTA and CDR2 FQGNSA. CDR3 sequence reads: CASTLSRGSNEQFF. The DNA for the CDR3 is TGTGCCAGCACACTTTCGAGGGGGTCGAATGAGCAGTTCTTC.

The chain links TRBV5-1 to TRBJ2-7, with D possibly being TRBD2 (6 bases). CDR3 length: 13 amino acids. V was clipped by 2 bases and J by 3 bases, with 9 bases between them. CDR1 is SGHRS and CDR2 is YFSETQ in the germline V gene. The chain's CDR3 is CASSFGGIYEQYF. Written as DNA, the CDR3 is TGCGCCAGCAGCTTTGGAGGGATCTACGAGCAGTACTTC. The variable domain in full, completed from reference TRBV5-1 and TRBJ2-7, reads KAGVTQTPRYLIKTRGQQVTLSCSPISGHRSVSWYQQTPGQGLQFLFEYFSETQRNKGNFPGRFSGRQFSNSRSEMNVSTLELGDSALYLCASSFGGIYEQYFGPGTRLTVT.

This clone was observed a few times. This chain's CDR3 is CASSQEEGGISYEQYF. CDR3 in DNA: TGCGCCAGCAGCCAAGAGGAGGGCGGTATTTCCTACGAGCAGTACTTC. The chain joins TRBV4-1 to TRBJ2-7, with a possible D match to TRBD2 (6 bases). Germline V gives CDR1 MGHRA, CDR2 YSYEKL. V dropped 0 bases and J dropped 1 base, with 13 bases sitting between them. The CDR3 is 16 amino acids.

V is TRBV30 and J is TRBJ1-2; 8 bases map to TRBD1. The germline CDR1 and CDR2 sequences are GTSNPN and SVGIG (reference sequence). J was trimmed by 2 bases and V by 5 bases; bases with no gene match: 1. The CDR3 covers 12 residues. The CDR3 nucleotides read TGTGCCTGGGACAGGGGAAACTATGGCTACACCTTC. Amino acids: CAWDRGNYGYTF.

This clone was seen a single time. V is TRBV30 and J is TRBJ2-5; 12 bases are shared with TRBD2. The J call may be mistaken, given a closer DNA end match to TRBJ2-7. The germline gives CDR1 GTSNPN, CDR2 SVGIG (reference sequence). The CDR3 covers 14 residues. CDR3 loop: CAWSVGLAGNEQYF. The CDR3 DNA follows: TGTGCCTGGAGTGTAGGACTAGCGGGAAACGAGCAGTACTTC.

The V and J genes are TRBV6-5 and TRBJ1-1; D call uncertain. CDR3 size: 11 residues. V lost 5 bases to trimming and J lost 4 bases, with 5 bases between them. The germline gives CDR1 MNHEY, CDR2 SVGAGI. The CDR3 loop is CASSGLTEAFF. CDR3 DNA sequence: TGTGCCAGCAGTGGACTCACTGAAGCTTTCTTT.

The gene calls are TRBV5-1 and TRBJ2-7; D is possibly TRBD1 (5 bases). The CDR3 covers 13 residues. CDR1 is SGHRS, CDR2 YFSETQ, per germline. Deletions cut 1 base from V and 6 bases from J, with 11 bases between. CDR3 loop: CASSLRGAGEQYF. The CDR3, as DNA: TGCGCCAGCAGCTTGCGTGGGGCCGGCGAGCAGTACTTC.

The V call is TRBV29-1, the J call TRBJ1-2, with 11 bases that match TRBD1. The V segment lost 5 bases and the J segment 6 bases; nucleotides outside the gene matches: 11. The germline V gene has CDR1 SQVTM and CDR2 ANQGSEA. This CDR3 comprises 15 residues. The CDR3 protein is CSVIKFGQGANGYTF. CDR3 coding DNA: TGCAGCGTTATCAAATTCGGACAGGGGGCGAATGGCTACACCTTC.

This chain connects TRBV6-5 to TRBJ2-1; 7 bases line up with TRBD2. This CDR3 has 15 amino acids. With 3 bases clipped from V and 2 bases from J, the junction kept 4 bases outside the gene matches. Germline V gene sequence: CDR1 MNHEY, CDR2 SVGAGI. The CDR3, as DNA: TGTGCCAGCAGTTATGGGCTAGCGGCCTACAATGAGCAGTTCTTC. Amino acid sequence: CASSYGLAAYNEQFF.

This chain connects TRBV2 to TRBJ1-1, with unresolved D. Germline-derived CDR1 and CDR2 are SNHLY and FYNNEI. This CDR3 has 12 amino acids. V gave up 7 bases and J gave up 0 bases, with 6 bases separating them. CDR3 bases: TGTGCCAGCACCAGAATGAACACTGAAGCTTTCTTT. Protein: CASTRMNTEAFF.

The V call is TRBV19, the J call TRBJ2-3, with 7 bases matching TRBD2. Germline CDR1 LNHDA, CDR2 SQIVND (reference sequence). The CDR3 spans 18 residues. V was pared by 5 bases and J by 2 bases, with 16 bases of the junction left unmatched. The CDR3 spells CASSPVGVGGSNTDTQYF. CDR3 in DNA: TGTGCCAGTAGTCCGGTGGGGGTGGGCGGGAGTAACACAGATACGCAGTATTTT.